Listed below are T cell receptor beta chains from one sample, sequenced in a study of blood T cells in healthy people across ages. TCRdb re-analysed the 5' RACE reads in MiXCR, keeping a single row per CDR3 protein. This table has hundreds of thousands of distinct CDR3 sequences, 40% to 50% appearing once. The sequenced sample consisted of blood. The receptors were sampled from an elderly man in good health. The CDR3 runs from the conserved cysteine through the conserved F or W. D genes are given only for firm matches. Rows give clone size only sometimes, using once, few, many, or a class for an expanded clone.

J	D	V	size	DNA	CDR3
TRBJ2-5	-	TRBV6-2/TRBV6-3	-	TGTGCCAGCAGCCCCTATATGGCGGCCCAAGAGACCCAGTACTTC	CASSPYMAAQETQYF
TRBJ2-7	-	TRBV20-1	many	TGCAGTGCGCCAGGGGAAAGCTCCTACGAGCAGTACTTC	CSAPGESSYEQYF
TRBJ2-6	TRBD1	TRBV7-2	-	TGTGCCAGCAGCCAGACAGGGTTGGGGGCCAACGTCCTGACTTTC	CASSQTGLGANVLTF
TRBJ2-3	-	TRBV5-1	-	TGCGCCAGCAGCTTGGACGGTACTCTTAGCACAGATACGCAGTATTTT	CASSLDGTLSTDTQYF
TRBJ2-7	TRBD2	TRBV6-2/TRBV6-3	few	TGTGCCAGCAGTTTATCTAGCGGGACGGTGAGTGAGCAGTACTTC	CASSLSSGTVSEQYF
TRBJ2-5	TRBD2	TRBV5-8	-	TGTGCCAGCAGCGGAAGACTAGCGGGGGGGAGAGAGACCCAGTACTTC	CASSGRLAGGRETQYF
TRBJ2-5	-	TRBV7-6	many	TGTGCCAGCAGCCAAAATCAAGAGACCCAGTACTTC	CASSQNQETQYF
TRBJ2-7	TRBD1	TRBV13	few	TGTGCCAGCAGCCTCAGGGGGCCGACCTACGAGCAGTACTTC	CASSLRGPTYEQYF
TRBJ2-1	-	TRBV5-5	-	TGTGCCAGCAGCTTCACTACTGCAAATGAGCAGTTCTTC	CASSFTTANEQFF
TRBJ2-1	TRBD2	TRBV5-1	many	TGCGCCAGCAGCCCCTCCGGCGGGAGCTCCTACAATGAGCAGTTCTTC	CASSPSGGSSYNEQFF
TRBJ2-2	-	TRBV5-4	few	TGTGCCAGCAGCTTCGTCGCGACCTCGAACACCGGGGAGCTGTTTTTT	CASSFVATSNTGELFF
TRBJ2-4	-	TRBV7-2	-	TGTGCCAGCAGCGAACAGGTGCTAGCCAAAAACATTCAGTACTTC	CASSEQVLAKNIQYF
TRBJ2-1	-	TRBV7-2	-	TGTGCCAGCACCTCGGGGGATTCGTCCTACAATGAGCAGTTCTTC	CASTSGDSSYNEQFF
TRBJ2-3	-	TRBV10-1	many	TGCGCCAGCAGTGAGTCTGGAGGCCGCGGTGAGGATACGCAGTATTTT	CASSESGGRGEDTQYF
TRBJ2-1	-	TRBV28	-	TGTGCCAGCAGCCTATATGAGGGGTTAAGGTCCTACAATGAGCAGTTCTTC	CASSLYEGLRSYNEQFF
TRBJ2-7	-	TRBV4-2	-	TGTGCCAGCAGCCAAGAGGTGACGCACCACGAGCAGTACTTC	CASSQEVTHHEQYF
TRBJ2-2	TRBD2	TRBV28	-	TGTGCCAGCAGTATTAGCGGGAGCTTTTCCGGGGAGCTGTTTTTT	CASSISGSFSGELFF
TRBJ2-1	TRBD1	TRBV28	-	TGTGCCAGCAGTCAATCCGGGACAGGGGGCTATGGGAATGAGCAGTTCTTC	CASSQSGTGGYGNEQFF
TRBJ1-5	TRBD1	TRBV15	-	TGTGCCACCAGGGCGACAGGGTACTATAGCAATCAGCCCCAGCATTTT	CATRATGYYSNQPQHF
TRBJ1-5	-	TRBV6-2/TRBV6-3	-	TGTGCCAGCAGTTACAATTCAGGGGATCAGCCCCAGCATTTT	CASSYNSGDQPQHF
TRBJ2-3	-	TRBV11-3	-	TGTGCCAGCAGCTTTCGGGCTCCAGATACGCAGTATTTT	CASSFRAPDTQYF
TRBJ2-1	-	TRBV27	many	TGTGCCAGCAGCAAAGGGTGGGGGGAGCAGTTCTTC	CASSKGWGEQFF
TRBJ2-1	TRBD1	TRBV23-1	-	TGCGCCAGCAGTCAATATAGGACAGGGGGCTGGTATGAGCAGTTCTTC	CASSQYRTGGWYEQFF
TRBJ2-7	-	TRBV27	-	TGTGCCAGCAGTTTATTAAACTCCGTTAGGAACCAGCAGTACTTC	CASSLLNSVRNQQYF
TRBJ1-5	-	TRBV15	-	TGTGCCACCAGCAAGGGAGTTGAGGGATCCCAGCATTTT	CATSKGVEGSQHF
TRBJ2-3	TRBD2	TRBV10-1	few	TGCGCCAGCAGCGCTACCGTACTAGCGGATAGCACAGATACGCAGTATTTT	CASSATVLADSTDTQYF
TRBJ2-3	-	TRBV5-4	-	TGTGCCAGCAGCTATTATCGGACCGCAGATACGCAGTATTTT	CASSYYRTADTQYF
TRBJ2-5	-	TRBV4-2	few	TGTGCCAGCACGGGTGAGGTTGGTGCCGGGGAGACCCAGTACTTC	CASTGEVGAGETQYF
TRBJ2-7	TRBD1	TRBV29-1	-	TGCAGCGTTGAAGATCCGACAGGGCCCAGCTCCTACGAGCAGTACTTC	CSVEDPTGPSSYEQYF
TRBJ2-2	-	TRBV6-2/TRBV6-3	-	TGTGCCAGCAGTTCGCCGCCCCCTGGGACGGGGGAGCTGTTTTTT	CASSSPPPGTGELFF
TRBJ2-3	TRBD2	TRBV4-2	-	TGTGCCAGCAGTCTCAAGGGGACTAGCGAGTCGGGCACAGATACGCAGTATTTT	CASSLKGTSESGTDTQYF
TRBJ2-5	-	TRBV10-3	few	TGTGCTATCAGTGAGGGGATCGCGCCTCAAGAGACCCAGTACTTC	CAISEGIAPQETQYF
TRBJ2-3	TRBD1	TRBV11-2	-	TGTGCCAGCAGCCACGGGACAGGGGGAGGACTATATACGCAGTATTTT	CASSHGTGGGLYTQYF
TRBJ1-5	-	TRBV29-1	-	TGCAGCGCCACAAGTGGAGGGAACGATCAGCCCCAGCATTTT	CSATSGGNDQPQHF
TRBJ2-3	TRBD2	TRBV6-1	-	TGTGCCAGCAGTGGCTCCCCGGGGGGACTAGCGGGAGGGCGTCCCGATACGCAGTATTTT	CASSGSPGGLAGGRPDTQYF
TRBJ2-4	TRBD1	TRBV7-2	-	TGTGCCAGCAGCCTACCGGGACAGCTAGCCAAAAACATTCAGTACTTC	CASSLPGQLAKNIQYF
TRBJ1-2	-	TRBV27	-	TGCGCCAGCGCGAGTGGTTTTTGGACAAACTATGGCTACACCTTC	CASASGFWTNYGYTF
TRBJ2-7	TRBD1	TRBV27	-	TGTGCCAGCAGTCCCCGTGGAGGACAGGGGCCCTACGAGCAGTACTTC	CASSPRGGQGPYEQYF
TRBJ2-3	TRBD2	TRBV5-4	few	TGTGCCAGCAGCCCGGGGGGGGTCACAGATACGCAGTATTTT	CASSPGGVTDTQYF
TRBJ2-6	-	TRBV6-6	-	TGTGCCAGCAGTTACGGGGGACCTAGGGCCAACGTCCTGACTTTC	CASSYGGPRANVLTF
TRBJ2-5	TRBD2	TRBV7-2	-	TGTGCCAGCAGCTCAGCGGGGGCGGGGGAGACCCAGTACTTC	CASSSAGAGETQYF
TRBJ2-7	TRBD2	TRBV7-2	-	TGTGTCAGCAGCGGTCAGGGACTAGCGGGAATTAGCGAGCAGTACTTC	CVSSGQGLAGISEQYF
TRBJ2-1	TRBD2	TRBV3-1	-	TGTGCCAGCAGCCCCTTTAGTGGCGGGGGGGCTAAGTACAATGAGCAGTTCTTC	CASSPFSGGGAKYNEQFF
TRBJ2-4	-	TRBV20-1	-	TGCAGTGGGGATACGGGGAGCCTAGCAATAGGAGGCAAAAACATTCAGTACTTC	CSGDTGSLAIGGKNIQYF
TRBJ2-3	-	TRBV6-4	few	TGTGCCAGCAGGGACAGATACACAGATACGCAGTATTTT	CASRDRYTDTQYF
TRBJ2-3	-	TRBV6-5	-	TGTGCCAGCAGCCCAGGGGAGAAGAGCACAGATACGCAGTATTTT	CASSPGEKSTDTQYF
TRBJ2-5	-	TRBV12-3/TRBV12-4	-	TGTGCCAGCAGTTCCCGTTTTGCGGAACTATCTCAAGGGACCCAGTACTTC	CASSSRFAELSQGTQYF
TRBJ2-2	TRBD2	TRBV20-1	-	TGCAGTGCTTCTCCTCTTGCGGGAGTTACCACCGGGGAGCTGTTTTTT	CSASPLAGVTTGELFF
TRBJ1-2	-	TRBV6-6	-	TGTGCCAGCAGTCTCAGACAGGACTATGGCTACACCTTC	CASSLRQDYGYTF
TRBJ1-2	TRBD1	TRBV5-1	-	TGCGCCAGCAGCGGGGAGGACAGGGGAAATGGCTACACCTTC	CASSGEDRGNGYTF